This T cell receptor (beta chain) was retrieved from a study of type 1 and type 2 diabetes patients. The PCR template was genomic DNA. Amplification of the beta chain CDR3 used 30 forward and 13 reverse multiplex primers. TCRdb ran MiXCR on the multiplex PCR reads and lists one entry per CDR3 protein. The sample has 250,000 or so distinct CDR3 sequences; over 45% are singletons. With regard to this clonotype: A single base separates this from a much larger clone, so it may be a read error.

Trimming shortened V by 6 bases and J by 4 bases, and 13 bases separated the two germline ends. Germline V gene sequence: CDR1 SNHLY, CDR2 FYNNEI. CDR3 length equals 13 residues. Sequencing input: peripheral blood mononuclear cells (PBMCs). This TCR was sampled from a man younger than 35 with type 2 diabetes. The gene calls are TRBV2 and TRBJ2-7; D remains ambiguous. The CDR3 nucleotides are TGTGCCAGCAGCGTGATGGACGGGTACGAGCAGTACTTC. Translated, it gives CASSVMDGYEQYF. Looking up the rest from reference TRBV2 and TRBJ2-7 gives the full variable domain: EPEVTQTPSHQVTQMGQEVILRCVPISNHLYFYWYRQILGQKVEFLVSFYNNEISEKSEIFDDQFSVERPDGSNFTLKIRSTKLEDSAMYFCASSVMDGYEQYFGPGTRLTVT.